A single count supports the clone carrying this T cell receptor beta chain. Additional DNA sequences in this sample encode the identical CDR3. The data were produced by immunoSEQ multiplex PCR, yet TCRdb's version contains in-frame clones alone and is incomplete. The data hold approximately 59,000 clones, with approximately 83% observed a single time. This entry comes from a study of technical replicates of blood from a handful of donors. This TCR was sampled from a human donor in good health. Some clones in this sample may be carry-over from other donors' samples. Sequencing used PBMCs.

The CDR3 sequence: CASSVQGIDTQYF. In DNA form, the CDR3 reads TGTGCCAGTAGTGTACAGGGCATTGATACGCAGTATTTT. The rearrangement joins TRBV19 to TRBJ2-3; possibly TRBD1 for D (6 bases). Trimming left V 5 bases short and J 6 bases short, with 12 bases between. This CDR3 is 13 amino acids long. Germline CDR1 LNHDA, CDR2 SQIVND (reference sequence).